This T cell receptor beta chain originates from a study of T cells in Graves' hyperthyroidism and ophthalmopathy. Study background: Any treatment followed the collection of peripheral blood at initial diagnosis.

This clonotype was picked up many times. Its antigen is as yet unknown. Disease duration was under 3 months in the ophthalmopathy patients, who also had a Clinical Activity Score of at least 3 and a NOSPECS grade of at least 4. Amplified regions were TCR beta CDR3 sequences from RNA transcripts. An initial round of RT-PCR targeting the TCR CDR3 relied on the HTBI primer set. TCRdb recomputed calls from the multiplex PCR reads with MiXCR, one row per CDR3 protein. Here the sample spans some 530,000 distinct CDR3 sequences, roughly 23% being singletons. Whole-study findings and limits: Most clonotypes expanded in the thyroid (above 0.001) were also present in blood.

The clonotype originates from a woman between 70 and 85 years old with Graves' ophthalmopathy. Specimen: blood.

The CDR3: CASRTLGRADFTEAFF. As DNA, the CDR3 is TGTGCCAGCAGGACCCTGGGCAGGGCGGATTTCACTGAAGCTTTCTTT. The V call is TRBV6-1, the J call TRBJ1-1, with a tentative D call TRBD1 (5 bases). CDR3 length equals 16 residues. The ends were cut back, 6 bases at V and 4 bases at J, with 21 bases in the middle. Germline CDR1 MNHNS, CDR2 SASEGT.